This T cell receptor beta chain was identified in a study of blood T cell repertoires in COVID-19. Study-wide background: Both acute and convalescent COVID-19 samples were obtained from the United States, Italy and Spain.

Data came from immunoSEQ multiplex PCR; TCRdb stores just in-frame clones and leaves some out. Of about 94,000 clones in the sample, about four fifths were seen once. Trimming took 3 bases from V and 0 from J, leaving 11 bases between them. CDR1 and CDR2 (germline): KGHSH, LQKENI. This CDR3 is built from 16 residues. The chain couples TRBV18 to TRBJ1-4; D possibly corresponds to TRBD1 (6 bases). The source of this sequence is a man aged 55 to 70 with acute or convalescent COVID-19. Sequences were obtained from peripheral blood. The CDR3 DNA reads as TGTGCCAGCTCACCCTACAGGGATACAACTAATGAAAAACTGTTTTTT. The encoded protein is CASSPYRDTTNEKLFF.